The sequence of this T cell receptor beta chain was determined in a study of cytomegalovirus exposure and HLA in healthy donors. The study's findings and limits: Specificity of a few CMV-associated chains for CMV antigens was verified in vitro.

The PCR used 60 Vbeta and 13 Jbeta primers. The method was immunoSEQ multiplex PCR; TCRdb's version includes in-frame clones alone and lacks a portion of them. The data hold 80,000 to 95,000 clones, with 84% observed a single time. V lost 5 bases and J lost 6; bases outside the gene matches: 6. This CDR3 region has 14 residues. CDR1 KGHSH and CDR2 LQKENI come from the germline V gene. In the case of this clone: The antigen is not known.

The rearrangement joins TRBV18 to TRBJ1-1; 10 positions match TRBD1. Sample: PBMCs. The sequence came from a woman between 18 and 29 years old in good health and CMV-seropositive. CDR3 DNA sequence: TGTGCCAGCTCATGGGGACAGGGGAGACCTGAAGCTTTCTTT. Its translation: CASSWGQGRPEAFF.